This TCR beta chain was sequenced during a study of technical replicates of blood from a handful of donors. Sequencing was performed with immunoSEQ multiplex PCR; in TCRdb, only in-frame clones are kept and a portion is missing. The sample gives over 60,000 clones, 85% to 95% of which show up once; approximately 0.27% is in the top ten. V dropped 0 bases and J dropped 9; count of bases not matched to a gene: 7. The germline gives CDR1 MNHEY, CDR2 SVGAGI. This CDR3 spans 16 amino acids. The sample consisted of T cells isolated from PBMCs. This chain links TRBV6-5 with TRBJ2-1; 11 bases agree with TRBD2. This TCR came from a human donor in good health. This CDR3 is CASSYSLAGVTGEQFF. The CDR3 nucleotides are TGTGCCAGCAGTTACTCACTAGCGGGAGTAACCGGTGAGCAGTTCTTC.